The source of this T cell receptor delta chain is a study of gamma-delta T cells after stem cell transplantation. TCRdb re-identified clones in the RT-PCR reads via CATT. Among fewer than 2,000 delta-chain clones listed, approximately 0.32% were seen once. Losses at the gene ends were 0 bases for V and 1 base for J; bases not matched to a gene: 14. Germline V gene data show CDR1 as GEAIGNYY and CDR2 as EKD. CDR3 size: 19 residues. Worth noting for this clone: With only one base between it and a far larger clone, this is likely a read error. This specimen includes other DNA sequences encoding the same CDR3.

The sequencing sample was made of gamma-delta T cells. The receptor comes from a human donor. It is not recorded whose cells these are; they may come from a transplant donor. The J gene is TRDJ1, the V gene TRDV2; 9 bases fit TRDD3. In nucleotides, the CDR3 is TGTGCCTGTGACACCATAACACTGGGGATACGCTCGGGCACCGATAAACTCATCTTT. The encoded protein is CACDTITLGIRSGTDKLIF.